These T cell receptor beta chains were read from a single sample in a study of shared clonotypes between healthy human individuals. Repertoires were generated with immunoSEQ multiplex PCR, while TCRdb's copy carries only in-frame clones and drops some. The sample records 2.3 million or so clones, just over 90% being singletons. Material for sequencing was naive CD4+ T cells from PBMCs. Receptors were obtained from a man younger than 35 in good health. Some clones in this sample may be carry-over from other donors' samples. Each CDR3 is given without its conserved first and last residue. The listing skips clone size in some rows; elsewhere it reads once, few, many or a size class.

clone size | V gene | CDR3 protein
once | TRBV5-1 | ASSLGYLAGSSGNTIY
. | TRBV2 | ASSVKGPDTQY
. | TRBV6-5 | ASSYPATGELF
. | TRBV19 | ASSIELAGWDEQY
. | TRBV2 | ASSLQGSRNTIY
. | TRBV2 | ASSQGPNTEAF
. | TRBV6-5 | ASRTGTGSYEQY
. | TRBV4-3 | ASSSHMLFDAWRFYEQY
. | TRBV5-4 | ASSLSPSRQETQY
. | TRBV18 | ASSPRHPRRQPQH
. | TRBV19 | ASSIDRIVVTSYNEQF
. | TRBV28 | ASSTRGPRIFTNTQY
. | TRBV5-8 | ASSLAKGTVGNTIY
. | TRBV10-1 | ASSGLAGGPNTQY
. | TRBV2 | ASSGRGLTNEKLF
. | TRBV7-3 | ASSPRGTAGPAEAF
. | TRBV5-1 | ASTRDKNTEAF
. | TRBV7-9 | APGEKLRMGAEAF
once | TRBV11-3 | ASSQWDRGGNEQF
. | TRBV7-9 | ASTGGDSGEKLF
. | TRBV2 | ASASTGVTYEQY
. | TRBV15 | ATSRELGGSYNEQF
. | TRBV9 | ASSARTSGRSSQETQY
. | TRBV21-1 | ASSKGGLAGGYEQY
. | TRBV6-5 | ASSYSTVAGTDTQY
. | TRBV6-5 | ASSPRANTGELF
. | TRBV7-3 | ASSLRGSSYNEQF
. | TRBV11-2 | ASSLGRGTSYNEQF
. | TRBV27 | ASSSKPTAFSYNEQF
. | TRBV14 | ASSQGSSYNEQF
once | TRBV18 | ASSRTAGVSSYEQY
. | TRBV25-1 | ASSARPSSYEQY
. | TRBV5-1 | ASSFTGGRTEKLF
few | TRBV7-2 | ASSFASVNTEAF
. | TRBV6-1 | ASRSGGVTDTQY
. | TRBV9 | ASSDDRAGNTIY
. | TRBV29-1 | SVDPTWTSGRAYNEQF
. | TRBV7-2 | ASSPGDSRAETQY
. | TRBV28 | ASSSGQNYEQY
. | TRBV2 | ASSEIPSSYNEQF
. | TRBV4-2 | ASSQGAERGDVDEQF
. | TRBV4-2 | ASSQELRSGELF